This is a list of T cell receptor beta chains from one sample in a study of blood T cell repertoires in COVID-19. TCRdb keeps only in-frame clones here, not all; method: immunoSEQ multiplex PCR. The sample shows approximately 190,000 clones, approximately 84% of them seen only once. Sequencing input: peripheral blood. The receptors here all came from a human donor with acute or convalescent COVID-19. The donor label of this sample is uncertain. Each CDR3 is given with its conserved first and last residue. Fields, in order: clone size, CDR3 length, D gene, J gene, V gene, CDR3 protein, CDR3 DNA. D genes are given only for firm matches. Not every row has a clone size; where given, it reads once, few, many or a size class.

clone_size: NA; cdr3_length: 15; d_call: TRBD1; j_call: TRBJ2-7; v_call: TRBV24-1; cdr3_aa: CATSDDRDRVHEQYF; cdr3_nt: TGTGCCACCAGTGATGACCGGGACAGGGTCCACGAGCAGTACTTC
clone_size: NA; cdr3_length: 16; d_call: NA; j_call: TRBJ2-1; v_call: TRBV7-6; cdr3_aa: CASSFPRPRGAQEQFF; cdr3_nt: TGTGCCAGCAGCTTTCCACGCCCCCGGGGGGCTCAAGAGCAGTTCTTC
clone_size: NA; cdr3_length: 12; d_call: NA; j_call: TRBJ1-2; v_call: TRBV6-5; cdr3_aa: CASSQRGTGYTF; cdr3_nt: TGTGCCAGCAGCCAGCGGGGGACTGGCTACACCTTC
clone_size: NA; cdr3_length: 15; d_call: NA; j_call: TRBJ2-7; v_call: TRBV6-5; cdr3_aa: CASSYSRRGPYEQYF; cdr3_nt: TGTGCCAGCAGTTACTCGCGGCGGGGACCCTACGAGCAGTACTTC
clone_size: NA; cdr3_length: 22; d_call: TRBD2; j_call: TRBJ2-1; v_call: TRBV4-2; cdr3_aa: CASSQVPKLAGGPLMSYNEQFF; cdr3_nt: TGTGCCAGCAGCCAAGTCCCCAAACTAGCGGGAGGGCCTTTAATGTCCTACAATGAGCAGTTCTTC
clone_size: NA; cdr3_length: 15; d_call: TRBD1; j_call: TRBJ1-1; v_call: TRBV5-1; cdr3_aa: CASSLTGTGRTEAFF; cdr3_nt: TGCGCCAGCAGCTTGACCGGGACAGGGCGCACTGAAGCTTTCTTT
clone_size: NA; cdr3_length: 17; d_call: TRBD2; j_call: TRBJ2-2; v_call: TRBV4-2; cdr3_aa: CASSHLAGGLQGGELFF; cdr3_nt: TGTGCCAGCAGCCATCTAGCGGGAGGCCTACAAGGCGGGGAGCTGTTTTTT
clone_size: NA; cdr3_length: 13; d_call: TRBD1; j_call: TRBJ1-2; v_call: TRBV11-1; cdr3_aa: CASSFDRTGVYTF; cdr3_nt: TGTGCCAGCAGCTTCGACCGGACAGGGGTATACACCTTC
clone_size: few; cdr3_length: 17; d_call: NA; j_call: TRBJ2-2; v_call: TRBV4-1; cdr3_aa: CASSQERVGVNTGELFF; cdr3_nt: TGCGCCAGCAGCCAAGAGCGGGTGGGAGTGAACACCGGGGAGCTGTTTTTT
clone_size: NA; cdr3_length: 13; d_call: NA; j_call: TRBJ2-1; v_call: TRBV18; cdr3_aa: CASSLRTTDEQFF; cdr3_nt: TGTGCCAGCTCACTCCGGACTACAGATGAGCAGTTCTTC
clone_size: many; cdr3_length: 13; d_call: NA; j_call: TRBJ1-2; v_call: TRBV19; cdr3_aa: CASSIARDYGYTF; cdr3_nt: TGTGCCAGTAGTATCGCCCGGGACTATGGCTACACCTTC
clone_size: NA; cdr3_length: 15; d_call: TRBD2; j_call: TRBJ2-7; v_call: TRBV5-1; cdr3_aa: CASSEGLAGPYEQYF; cdr3_nt: TGCGCCAGCAGCGAGGGACTAGCGGGACCCTACGAGCAGTACTTC
clone_size: NA; cdr3_length: 16; d_call: NA; j_call: TRBJ1-1; v_call: TRBV5-6; cdr3_aa: CASSLVGQGSYTEAFF; cdr3_nt: TGTGCCAGCAGCTTGGTGGGCCAGGGCTCGTACACTGAAGCTTTCTTT
clone_size: NA; cdr3_length: 15; d_call: NA; j_call: TRBJ2-7; v_call: TRBV23-1; cdr3_aa: CASSQEGPRSYEQYF; cdr3_nt: TGCGCCAGCAGTCAGGAGGGACCGAGGAGTTACGAGCAGTACTTC
clone_size: NA; cdr3_length: 14; d_call: NA; j_call: TRBJ1-3; v_call: TRBV2; cdr3_aa: CASSDGRAGNTIYF; cdr3_nt: TGTGCCAGCAGTGACGGCAGGGCAGGAAACACCATATATTTT
clone_size: NA; cdr3_length: 14; d_call: NA; j_call: TRBJ1-6; v_call: TRBV10-3; cdr3_aa: CAISERGDNSPLHF; cdr3_nt: TGTGCCATCAGTGAACGGGGTGATAATTCACCCCTCCACTTT
clone_size: NA; cdr3_length: 14; d_call: TRBD1; j_call: TRBJ1-2; v_call: TRBV25-1; cdr3_aa: CASRGTGANYGYTF; cdr3_nt: TGTGCCAGCAGGGGGACAGGAGCTAACTATGGCTACACCTTC
clone_size: NA; cdr3_length: 14; d_call: NA; j_call: TRBJ2-5; v_call: TRBV5-6; cdr3_aa: CASSLQGREEAQYF; cdr3_nt: TGTGCCAGCAGCTTGCAGGGGAGGGAAGAGGCCCAGTACTTC
clone_size: NA; cdr3_length: 16; d_call: TRBD1; j_call: TRBJ1-4; v_call: TRBV9; cdr3_aa: CASSTGTGGTNEKLFF; cdr3_nt: TGTGCCAGCAGCACCGGGACAGGGGGTACTAATGAAAAACTGTTTTTT
clone_size: NA; cdr3_length: 17; d_call: NA; j_call: TRBJ2-3; v_call: TRBV27; cdr3_aa: CASSPSDRNSGTDTQYF; cdr3_nt: TGTGCCAGCAGTCCGTCTGACAGGAATTCGGGCACAGATACGCAGTATTTT
clone_size: NA; cdr3_length: 15; d_call: TRBD1; j_call: TRBJ2-5; v_call: TRBV2; cdr3_aa: CASSDPQTGGRTQYF; cdr3_nt: TGTGCCAGCAGTGATCCCCAAACAGGGGGTCGGACCCAGTACTTC
clone_size: NA; cdr3_length: 13; d_call: NA; j_call: TRBJ1-1; v_call: TRBV25-1; cdr3_aa: CASNGQLNTEAFF; cdr3_nt: TGTGCCAGCAACGGACAGTTGAACACTGAAGCTTTCTTT
clone_size: NA; cdr3_length: 19; d_call: TRBD1; j_call: TRBJ1-3; v_call: TRBV28; cdr3_aa: CASTLGGRGRTRSGNTIYF; cdr3_nt: TGTGCCAGCACCCTTGGGGGTAGGGGGCGAACCCGCTCTGGAAACACCATATATTTT
clone_size: NA; cdr3_length: 13; d_call: NA; j_call: TRBJ1-2; v_call: TRBV28; cdr3_aa: CASSSTVFYGYTF; cdr3_nt: TGTGCCAGCAGTTCGACAGTTTTCTATGGCTACACCTTC
clone_size: NA; cdr3_length: 16; d_call: NA; j_call: TRBJ2-3; v_call: TRBV4-1; cdr3_aa: CASSRSGLSSTDTQYF; cdr3_nt: TGCGCCAGCAGCCGCTCGGGACTCTCTAGCACAGATACGCAGTATTTT
clone_size: NA; cdr3_length: 15; d_call: NA; j_call: TRBJ2-3; v_call: TRBV24-1; cdr3_aa: CATSDAGGFTDTQYF; cdr3_nt: TGTGCCACCAGTGATGCAGGGGGGTTCACAGATACGCAGTATTTT
clone_size: NA; cdr3_length: 15; d_call: TRBD1; j_call: TRBJ2-5; v_call: TRBV27; cdr3_aa: CASSFWGQGQETQYF; cdr3_nt: TGTGCCAGCAGTTTTTGGGGACAGGGACAAGAGACCCAGTACTTC
clone_size: NA; cdr3_length: 14; d_call: NA; j_call: TRBJ2-1; v_call: TRBV6-4; cdr3_aa: CASSLVEGLNEQFF; cdr3_nt: TGTGCCAGCAGTTTGGTGGAGGGCCTCAATGAGCAGTTCTTC
clone_size: NA; cdr3_length: 14; d_call: NA; j_call: TRBJ2-1; v_call: TRBV11-3; cdr3_aa: CASSLGRLAGEQFF; cdr3_nt: TGTGCCAGCAGCTTAGGTCGGCTAGCTGGTGAGCAGTTCTTC
clone_size: NA; cdr3_length: 17; d_call: TRBD1; j_call: TRBJ2-6; v_call: TRBV5-6; cdr3_aa: CASSPGQGFAGANVLTF; cdr3_nt: TGTGCCAGCAGCCCGGGACAGGGGTTCGCCGGGGCCAACGTCCTGACTTTC
clone_size: NA; cdr3_length: 14; d_call: NA; j_call: TRBJ1-5; v_call: TRBV5-5; cdr3_aa: CASKRSDSNQPQHF; cdr3_nt: TGTGCCAGCAAACGGAGCGACAGCAATCAGCCCCAGCATTTT
clone_size: NA; cdr3_length: 14; d_call: NA; j_call: TRBJ2-7; v_call: TRBV3-1/TRBV3-2; cdr3_aa: CASSHPTVPYEQYF; cdr3_nt: TGTGCCAGCAGCCACCCCACAGTACCCTACGAGCAGTACTTC
clone_size: NA; cdr3_length: 15; d_call: TRBD2; j_call: TRBJ2-7; v_call: TRBV6-6; cdr3_aa: CASSAPGLADYEQYF; cdr3_nt: TGTGCCAGCAGTGCCCCGGGACTAGCGGACTACGAGCAGTACTTC
clone_size: NA; cdr3_length: 14; d_call: TRBD2; j_call: TRBJ2-1; v_call: TRBV30; cdr3_aa: CASLTSGRASEQFF; cdr3_nt: TGTGCCTCCTTAACTAGCGGGAGGGCCAGTGAGCAGTTCTTC
clone_size: NA; cdr3_length: 15; d_call: NA; j_call: TRBJ2-2; v_call: TRBV7-2; cdr3_aa: CASSLGGVNTGELFF; cdr3_nt: TGTGCCAGCAGCTTAGGTGGAGTGAACACCGGGGAGCTGTTTTTT
clone_size: NA; cdr3_length: 16; d_call: NA; j_call: TRBJ1-3; v_call: TRBV5-1; cdr3_aa: CASSLVTGTTRNTIYF; cdr3_nt: TGCGCCAGCAGCTTGGTTACCGGGACAACGAGGAACACCATATATTTT
clone_size: NA; cdr3_length: 14; d_call: TRBD2; j_call: TRBJ2-7; v_call: TRBV30; cdr3_aa: CAWREGSGNAEQYF; cdr3_nt: TGTGCCTGGAGGGAGGGTAGCGGGAACGCCGAGCAGTACTTC
clone_size: NA; cdr3_length: 15; d_call: TRBD1; j_call: TRBJ1-5; v_call: TRBV24-1; cdr3_aa: CATSKTGGRNQPQHF; cdr3_nt: TGTGCCACCAGCAAAACAGGGGGTCGGAATCAGCCCCAGCATTTT
clone_size: once; cdr3_length: 19; d_call: NA; j_call: TRBJ2-6; v_call: TRBV4-2; cdr3_aa: CASSQVSSATFSGANVLTF; cdr3_nt: TGTGCCAGCAGCCAAGTTTCCAGCGCGACCTTCTCTGGGGCCAACGTCCTGACTTTC
clone_size: NA; cdr3_length: 15; d_call: NA; j_call: TRBJ1-1; v_call: TRBV5-8; cdr3_aa: CASSSQDALNTEAFF; cdr3_nt: TGTGCCAGCAGCTCACAGGACGCGCTGAACACTGAAGCTTTCTTT
clone_size: NA; cdr3_length: 12; d_call: NA; j_call: TRBJ1-4; v_call: TRBV6-5; cdr3_aa: CASNRQFEKLFF; cdr3_nt: TGTGCCAGCAACAGACAGTTTGAAAAACTGTTTTTT
clone_size: few; cdr3_length: 14; d_call: TRBD1; j_call: TRBJ2-7; v_call: TRBV7-3; cdr3_aa: CASSFTGQGAEQYF; cdr3_nt: TGTGCCAGCAGCTTTACGGGACAGGGCGCCGAGCAGTACTTC
clone_size: once; cdr3_length: 14; d_call: NA; j_call: TRBJ2-3; v_call: TRBV5-4; cdr3_aa: CASGSGSGTDTQYF; cdr3_nt: TGTGCCAGCGGCTCCGGGTCCGGCACAGATACGCAGTATTTT
clone_size: NA; cdr3_length: 15; d_call: TRBD1; j_call: TRBJ1-1; v_call: TRBV18; cdr3_aa: CASSPSDRGDTEAFF; cdr3_nt: TGTGCCAGCTCACCCTCGGACAGGGGTGACACTGAAGCTTTCTTT
clone_size: NA; cdr3_length: 20; d_call: TRBD1; j_call: TRBJ1-6; v_call: TRBV6-6; cdr3_aa: CASSRGGQGALNSLVSPLHF; cdr3_nt: TGTGCCAGCAGTCGGGGGGGACAGGGGGCTCTAAATTCCCTCGTGTCACCCCTCCACTTT
clone_size: NA; cdr3_length: 15; d_call: NA; j_call: TRBJ2-7; v_call: TRBV6-5; cdr3_aa: CASSYSAGTTYEQYF; cdr3_nt: TGTGCCAGCAGTTACTCGGCGGGAACCACCTACGAGCAGTACTTC
clone_size: NA; cdr3_length: 15; d_call: NA; j_call: TRBJ2-2; v_call: TRBV10-1; cdr3_aa: CASSESTRGTGELFF; cdr3_nt: TGCGCCAGCAGTGAGTCGACCCGGGGCACCGGGGAGCTGTTTTTT
clone_size: NA; cdr3_length: 16; d_call: TRBD1; j_call: TRBJ1-6; v_call: TRBV28; cdr3_aa: CASSSLDRGGNSPLHF; cdr3_nt: TGTGCCAGCAGTTCATTGGACAGGGGTGGGAATTCACCCCTCCACTTT
clone_size: NA; cdr3_length: 13; d_call: NA; j_call: TRBJ1-2; v_call: TRBV3-1/TRBV3-2; cdr3_aa: CASTGQGLAGYTF; cdr3_nt: TGTGCCAGCACTGGGCAGGGTTTGGCTGGCTACACCTTC